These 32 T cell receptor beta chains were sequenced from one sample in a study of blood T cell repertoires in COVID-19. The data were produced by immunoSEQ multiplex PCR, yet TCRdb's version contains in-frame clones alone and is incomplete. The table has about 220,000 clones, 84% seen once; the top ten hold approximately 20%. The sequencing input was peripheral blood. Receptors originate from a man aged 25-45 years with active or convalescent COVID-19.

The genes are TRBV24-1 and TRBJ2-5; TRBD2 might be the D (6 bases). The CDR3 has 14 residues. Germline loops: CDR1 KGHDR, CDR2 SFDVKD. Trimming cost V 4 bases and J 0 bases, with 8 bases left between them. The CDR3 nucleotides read TGTGCCACCAGTGACCGCGGGGACCAAGAGACCCAGTACTTC. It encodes CATSDRGDQETQYF.

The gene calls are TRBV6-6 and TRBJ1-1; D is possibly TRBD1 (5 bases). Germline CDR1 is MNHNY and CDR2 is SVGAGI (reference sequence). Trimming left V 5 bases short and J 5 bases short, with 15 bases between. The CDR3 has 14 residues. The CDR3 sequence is CASSLDRGGTEAFF. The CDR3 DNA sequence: TGTGCCAGCAGTCTTGACCGCGGGGGGACTGAAGCTTTCTTT.

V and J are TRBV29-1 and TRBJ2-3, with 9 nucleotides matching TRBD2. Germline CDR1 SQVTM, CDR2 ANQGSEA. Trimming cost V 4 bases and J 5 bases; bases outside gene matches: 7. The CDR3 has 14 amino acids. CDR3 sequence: CSVAVGGRGDTQYF. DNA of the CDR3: TGCAGCGTTGCCGTGGGCGGGAGGGGAGATACGCAGTATTTT.

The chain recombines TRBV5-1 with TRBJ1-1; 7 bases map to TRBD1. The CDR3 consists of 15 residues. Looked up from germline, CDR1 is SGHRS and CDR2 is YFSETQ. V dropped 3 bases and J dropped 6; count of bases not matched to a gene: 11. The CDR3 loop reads CASSSRQGGMAEAFF. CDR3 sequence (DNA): TGCGCCAGCAGCTCGAGACAGGGCGGGATGGCTGAAGCTTTCTTT.

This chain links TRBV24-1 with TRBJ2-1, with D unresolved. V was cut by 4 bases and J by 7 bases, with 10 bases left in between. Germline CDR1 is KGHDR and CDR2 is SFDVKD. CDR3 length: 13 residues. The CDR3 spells CATSEGRINEQFF. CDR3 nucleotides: TGTGCCACCAGTGAGGGCCGTATTAATGAGCAGTTCTTC.

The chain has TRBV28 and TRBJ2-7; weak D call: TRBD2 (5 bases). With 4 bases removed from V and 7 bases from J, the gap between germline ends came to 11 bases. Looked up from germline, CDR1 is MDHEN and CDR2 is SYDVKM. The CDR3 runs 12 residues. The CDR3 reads CASSWRTREQYF. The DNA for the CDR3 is TGTGCCAGCAGTTGGAGGACTCGTGAGCAGTACTTC.

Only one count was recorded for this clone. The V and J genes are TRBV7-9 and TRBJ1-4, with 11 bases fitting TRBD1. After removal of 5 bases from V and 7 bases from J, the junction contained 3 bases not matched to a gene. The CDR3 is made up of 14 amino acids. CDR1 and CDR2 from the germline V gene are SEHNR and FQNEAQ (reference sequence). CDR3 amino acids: CASSPGTGGEKLFF. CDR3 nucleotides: TGTGCCAGCAGCCCCGGGACAGGGGGTGAAAAACTGTTTTTT. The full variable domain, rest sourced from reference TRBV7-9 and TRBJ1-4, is DTGVSQNPRHKITKRGQNVTFRCDPISEHNRLYWYRQTLGQGPEFLTYFQNEAQLEKSRLLSDRFSAERPKGSFSTLEIQRTEQGDSAMYLCASSPGTGGEKLFFGSGTQLSVL.

CDR3 protein: CATSWGEGTEAFF. Here the CDR3 DNA reads TGTGCCACCTCTTGGGGGGAAGGGACTGAAGCTTTCTTT. The V and J genes are TRBV24-1 and TRBJ1-1; perhaps TRBD1 as D (5 bases). Between the trimmed V and J ends, which lost 9 bases and 5 bases, there was a span of 15 bases. This CDR3 is 13 amino acids long. CDR1 and CDR2 from the germline V gene are KGHDR and SFDVKD.

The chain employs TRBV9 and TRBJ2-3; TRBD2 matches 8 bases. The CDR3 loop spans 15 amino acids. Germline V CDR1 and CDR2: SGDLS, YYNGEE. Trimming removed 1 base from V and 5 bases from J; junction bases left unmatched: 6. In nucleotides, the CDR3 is TGTGCCAGCAGCGTATTCGGGACTAGTGGAGATACGCAGTATTTT. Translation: CASSVFGTSGDTQYF.

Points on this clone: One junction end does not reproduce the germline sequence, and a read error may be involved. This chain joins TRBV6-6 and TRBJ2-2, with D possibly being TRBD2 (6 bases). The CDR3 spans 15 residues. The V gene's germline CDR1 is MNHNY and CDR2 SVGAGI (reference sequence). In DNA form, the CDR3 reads TGCGCCAGCCACGACGGGAGACGGTACACCGGGGAGCTGTTTTTT. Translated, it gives CASHDGRRYTGELFF.

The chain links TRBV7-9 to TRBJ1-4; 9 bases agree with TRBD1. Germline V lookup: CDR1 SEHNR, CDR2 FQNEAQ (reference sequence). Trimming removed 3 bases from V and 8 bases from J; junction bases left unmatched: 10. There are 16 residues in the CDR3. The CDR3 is CASSLDPGQGREKLFF. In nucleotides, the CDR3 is TGTGCCAGCAGCTTGGACCCGGGACAGGGAAGGGAAAAACTGTTTTTT. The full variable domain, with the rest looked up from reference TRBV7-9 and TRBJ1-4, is DTGVSQNPRHKITKRGQNVTFRCDPISEHNRLYWYRQTLGQGPEFLTYFQNEAQLEKSRLLSDRFSAERPKGSFSTLEIQRTEQGDSAMYLCASSLDPGQGREKLFFGSGTQLSVL.

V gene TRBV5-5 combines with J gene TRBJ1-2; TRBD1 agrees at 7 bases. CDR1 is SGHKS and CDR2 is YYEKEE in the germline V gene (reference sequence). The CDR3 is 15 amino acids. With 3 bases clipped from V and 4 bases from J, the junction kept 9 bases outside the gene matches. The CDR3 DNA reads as TGTGCCAGCAGCTACACAACAGGGGTTAGCTATGGCTACACCTTC. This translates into CASSYTTGVSYGYTF.

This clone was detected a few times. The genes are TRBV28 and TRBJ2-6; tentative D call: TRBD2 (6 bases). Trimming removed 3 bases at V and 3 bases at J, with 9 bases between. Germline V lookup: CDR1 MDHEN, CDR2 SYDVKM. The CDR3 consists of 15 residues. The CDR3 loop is CASSFWGVGANVLTF. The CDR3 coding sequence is TGTGCCAGCAGTTTTTGGGGGGTTGGGGCCAACGTCCTGACTTTC. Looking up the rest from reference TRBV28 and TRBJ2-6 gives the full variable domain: DVKVTQSSRYLVKRTGEKVFLECVQDMDHENMFWYRQDPGLGLRLIYFSYDVKMKEKGDIPEGYSVSREKKERFSLILESASTNQTSMYLCASSFWGVGANVLTFGAGSRLTVL.

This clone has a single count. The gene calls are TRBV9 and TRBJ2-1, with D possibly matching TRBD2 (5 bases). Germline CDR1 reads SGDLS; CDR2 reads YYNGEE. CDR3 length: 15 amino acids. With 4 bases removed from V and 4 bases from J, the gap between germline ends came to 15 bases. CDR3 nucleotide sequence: TGTGCCAGCAGCCCCACTAGTGTGGGTTACAATGAGCAGTTCTTC. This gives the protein CASSPTSVGYNEQFF.

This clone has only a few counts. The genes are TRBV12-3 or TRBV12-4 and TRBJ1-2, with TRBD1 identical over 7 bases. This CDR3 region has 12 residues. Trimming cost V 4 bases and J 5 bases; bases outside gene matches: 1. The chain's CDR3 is CASSSTGYGYTF. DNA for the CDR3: TGTGCCAGCAGTTCGACAGGGTATGGCTACACCTTC.

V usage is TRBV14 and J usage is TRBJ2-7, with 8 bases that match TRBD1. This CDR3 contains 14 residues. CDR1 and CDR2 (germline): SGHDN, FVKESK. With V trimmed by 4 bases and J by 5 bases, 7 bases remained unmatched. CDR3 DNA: TGTGCCAGCAGCCCCGGGACAGGTCCTCACGAGCAGTACTTC. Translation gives CASSPGTGPHEQYF.

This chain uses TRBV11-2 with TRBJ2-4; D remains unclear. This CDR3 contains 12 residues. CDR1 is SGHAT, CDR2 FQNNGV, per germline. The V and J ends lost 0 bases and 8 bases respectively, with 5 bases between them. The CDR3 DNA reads TGTGCCAGCAGCTTAGATCTAGACATTCAGTACTTC. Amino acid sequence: CASSLDLDIQYF.

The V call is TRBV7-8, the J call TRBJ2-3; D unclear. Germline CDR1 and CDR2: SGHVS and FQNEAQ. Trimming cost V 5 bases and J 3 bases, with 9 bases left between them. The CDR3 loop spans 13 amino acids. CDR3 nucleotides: TGTGCCAGCAGCCCCCGCCTAACAGATACGCAGTATTTT. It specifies CASSPRLTDTQYF.

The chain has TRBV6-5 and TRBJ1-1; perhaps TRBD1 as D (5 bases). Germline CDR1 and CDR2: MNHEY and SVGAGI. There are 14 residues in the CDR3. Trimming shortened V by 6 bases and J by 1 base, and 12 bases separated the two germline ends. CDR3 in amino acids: CASRSRGGNTEAFF. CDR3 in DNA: TGTGCCAGCAGGAGTCGGGGGGGGAACACTGAAGCTTTCTTT.

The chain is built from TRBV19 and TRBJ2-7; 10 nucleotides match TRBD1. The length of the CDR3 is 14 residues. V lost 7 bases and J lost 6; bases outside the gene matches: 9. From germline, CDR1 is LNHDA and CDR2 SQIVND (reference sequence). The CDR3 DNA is TGTGCCAGTACCTCGACAGGGGGCGGGCTCGAGCAGTACTTC. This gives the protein CASTSTGGGLEQYF.

The CDR3 loop is CASSIGDRVLGANVLTF. The CDR3 DNA sequence: TGTGCCAGTAGTATCGGGGACAGGGTTCTTGGGGCCAACGTCCTGACTTTC. The rearrangement links TRBV19 to TRBJ2-6; 9 nucleotides agree with TRBD1. V lost 3 bases and J lost 3; bases outside the gene matches: 6. From germline, CDR1 is LNHDA and CDR2 SQIVND (reference sequence). The CDR3 consists of 17 residues.

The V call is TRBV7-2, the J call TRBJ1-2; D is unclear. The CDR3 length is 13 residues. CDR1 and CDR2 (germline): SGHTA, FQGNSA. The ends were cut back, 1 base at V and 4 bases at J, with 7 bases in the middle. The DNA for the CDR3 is TGTGCCAGCAGCTTAGATTGGGCCTATGGCTACACCTTC. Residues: CASSLDWAYGYTF.

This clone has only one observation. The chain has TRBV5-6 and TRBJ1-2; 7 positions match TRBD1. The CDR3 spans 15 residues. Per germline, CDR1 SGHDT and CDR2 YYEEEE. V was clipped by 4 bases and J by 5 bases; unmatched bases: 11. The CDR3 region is CASSRGQFEGYGYTF. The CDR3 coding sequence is TGTGCCAGCAGCAGGGGACAGTTCGAGGGGTATGGCTACACCTTC. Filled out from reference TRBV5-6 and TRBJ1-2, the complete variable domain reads DAGVTQSPTHLIKTRGQQVTLRCSPKSGHDTVSWYQQALGQGPQFIFQYYEEEERQRGNFPDRFSGHQFPNYSSELNVNALLLGDSALYLCASSRGQFEGYGYTFGSGTRLTVV.

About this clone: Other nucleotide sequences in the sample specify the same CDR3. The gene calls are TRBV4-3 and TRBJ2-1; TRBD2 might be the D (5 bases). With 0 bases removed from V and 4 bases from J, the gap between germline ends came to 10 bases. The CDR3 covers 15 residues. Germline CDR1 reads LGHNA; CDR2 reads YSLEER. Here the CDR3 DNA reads TGCGCCAGCAGCCAAGATAGAGGGTCTTACAATGAGCAGTTCTTC. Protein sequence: CASSQDRGSYNEQFF.

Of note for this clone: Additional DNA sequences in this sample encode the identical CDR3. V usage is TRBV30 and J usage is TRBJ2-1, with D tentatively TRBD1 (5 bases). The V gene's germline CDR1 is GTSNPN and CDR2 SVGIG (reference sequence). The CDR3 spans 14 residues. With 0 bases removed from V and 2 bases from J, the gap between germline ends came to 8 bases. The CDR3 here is CAWSVGVPYNEQFF. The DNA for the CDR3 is TGTGCCTGGAGTGTAGGGGTGCCCTACAATGAGCAGTTCTTC.

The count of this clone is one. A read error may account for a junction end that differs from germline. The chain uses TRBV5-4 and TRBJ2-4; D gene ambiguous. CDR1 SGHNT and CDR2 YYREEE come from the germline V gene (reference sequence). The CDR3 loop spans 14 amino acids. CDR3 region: CASSFSGAENIQYF. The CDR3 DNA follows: TGTGCCAGCAGCTTCTCTGGAGCCGAAAACATTCAGTACTTC.

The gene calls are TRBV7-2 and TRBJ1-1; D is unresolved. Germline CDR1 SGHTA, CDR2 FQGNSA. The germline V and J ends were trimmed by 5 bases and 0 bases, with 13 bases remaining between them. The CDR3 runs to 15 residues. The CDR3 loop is CASSPTPAVNTEAFF. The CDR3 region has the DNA TGTGCCAGCAGCCCCACACCCGCGGTGAACACTGAAGCTTTCTTT.

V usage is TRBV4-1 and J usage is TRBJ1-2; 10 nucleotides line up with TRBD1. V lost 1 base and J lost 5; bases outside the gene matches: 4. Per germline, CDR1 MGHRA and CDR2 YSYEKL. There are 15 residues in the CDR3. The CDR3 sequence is CASSQGDRGGYGYTF. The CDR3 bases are TGCGCCAGCAGCCAAGGGGACAGGGGAGGGTATGGCTACACCTTC.

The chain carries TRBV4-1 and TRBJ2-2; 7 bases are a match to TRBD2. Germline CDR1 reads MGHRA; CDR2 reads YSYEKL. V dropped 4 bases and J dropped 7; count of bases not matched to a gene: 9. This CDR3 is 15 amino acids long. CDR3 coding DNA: TGCGCCAGCAGCCCCGGAGGGAGGGCCCTCGGGGAGCTGTTTTTT. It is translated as CASSPGGRALGELFF.

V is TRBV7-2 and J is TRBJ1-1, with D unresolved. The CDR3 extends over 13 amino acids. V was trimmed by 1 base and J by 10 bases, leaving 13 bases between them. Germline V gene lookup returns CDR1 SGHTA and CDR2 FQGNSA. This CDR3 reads CASSLDGRPRAFF. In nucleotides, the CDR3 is TGTGCCAGCAGCTTAGACGGCAGGCCCCGAGCTTTCTTT.

The CDR3, as DNA: TGTGCCAGCTCACCAAGAGGGGATACGCAGTATTTT. It codes for CASSPRGDTQYF. The chain has TRBV18 and TRBJ2-3, with D possibly matching TRBD2 (5 bases). V lost 2 bases, J lost 6 bases, and 6 bases lay in between. The CDR3 is 12 residues long. The germline CDR1 and CDR2 sequences are KGHSH and LQKENI.

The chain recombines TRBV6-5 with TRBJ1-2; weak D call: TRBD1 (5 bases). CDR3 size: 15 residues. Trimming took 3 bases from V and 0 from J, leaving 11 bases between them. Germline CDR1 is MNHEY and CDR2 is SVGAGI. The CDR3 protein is CASSYITGANYGYTF. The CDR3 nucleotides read TGTGCCAGCAGTTATATCACAGGAGCTAACTATGGCTACACCTTC.